This T cell receptor beta chain is drawn from a study of beta chain features in type 1 diabetes. Findings and limits, study-wide: Shorter templates might be favored by PCR, and equally so in patients and in controls. All four CD4+ subsets of Type 1 diabetes patients contained TCRB CDR3s that were moderately but significantly shorter. A greater similarity of naive, central memory and Treg TCRB repertoires was seen among patients than among healthy donors.

A word on this clone: The target antigen is unknown.

The CDR3 totals 14 residues. Germline CDR1 KGHSH, CDR2 LQKENI. With 2 bases clipped from V and 5 bases from J, the junction kept 4 bases outside the gene matches. In all sorted populations, purity surpassed 95%. The authors reverse transcribed all of the isolated RNA, so sequencing captured expressed TCRB transcripts. TCRdb's copy holds only in-frame clones and misses some; the assay was immunoSEQ multiplex PCR. Among about 620,000 clones listed, roughly 16% were seen once. The material sequenced was naive CD4+ T cells from blood. The TCR was taken from a man aged 18 to 30 in good health. The chain is built from TRBV18 and TRBJ2-5; 8 bases line up with TRBD1. CDR3 sequence (DNA): TGTGCCAGCTCACCAGTACAGGGGGATGAGACCCAGTACTTC. Translating it yields CASSPVQGDETQYF.